This TCR beta chain was identified in a study of PD-L1 blockade in urothelial cancer (dated by TCRdb to 2016 to 2017). For context, the study as a whole: Every patient began therapy around 2014 and was given atezolizumab 1,200 mg intravenously every 3 weeks. Blood samples were analyzed 3 weeks after the start of treatment (second dose) and 6 weeks after the start of treatment. The study, an exploratory multi-omic analysis, examined somatic, immune and clinical correlates of response to PD-L1 blockade with atezolizumab in urothelial cancer. In the same patients, whole exome sequencing and RNA sequencing of pretreatment tumors were performed in addition to TCR sequencing. About 90% of the roughly 29 patients were identified as males with urothelial cancer of bladder origin, and a prior smoking history was reported by 18 of 29 patients. Durable clinical benefit meant progression-free survival longer than 6 months, and TCR features were also tested against progression-free and overall survival. Durable clinical benefit was achieved by nine patients and was not achieved by 20 patients. Pretreatment tumor samples, along with matched peripheral blood serially collected before and after atezolizumab treatment, were subjected to TCR sequencing. Blood samples gave median yields of approximately 130,000 T cells and some 84,000 unique TCRs, along with a median clonality of around 0.08. An ECOG performance status of 0 or 1 was recorded for the patients, and 0 to 3 prior chemotherapy regimens had been received by the patients. Pretreatment blood TCR-seq was available for 27 to 30 patients, at least one posttreatment blood collection was obtained for around 25 patients, and tumor TCR-seq was available for around 25 patients.

From the germline V gene (reference sequence), CDR1 is SEHNR and CDR2 is FQNEAQ. The CDR3 has 16 amino acids, counting the end cysteine and phenylalanine. Just CDR3 DNA is preserved here, 48 bases in frame from base 1. Trimming removed 5 bases from V and 3 bases from J; the gene matches leave 8 bases unexplained. What the work shows at the level of the full study, not this receptor alone: Improved progression-free and overall survival was found to be associated with pretreatment peripheral blood TCR clonality below the median. Small sample size (n of about 30) and many exploratory analyses mean the results are intended to be hypothesis-generating. Patients with durable benefit showed greater expansion of tumor-associated TCR clones in peripheral blood 3 weeks after starting treatment (n ≈ 21, p = 0.022).

To estimate absolute template abundance from read counts, synthetic TCR analog templates were spiked into each PCR. The immunoSEQ assay used bias-controlled V and J gene primers to amplify TCRbeta CDR3 regions from genomic DNA. Rearranged TCRbeta segments were sequenced at approximately 20X coverage. As for how the authors treated the data: Clustering was used to correct sequencing errors, and CDR3s were annotated against IMGT to assign V, D and J genes. Only productive TCRbeta rearrangements were used in downstream analyses, excluding out-of-frame or stop-codon sequences. To compute clonality, Shannon entropy was normalized by the log of the number of unique productive sequences and then subtracted from one. Clones differing between time points or between blood and tumor were identified using Fisher's exact test with Benjamini-Hochberg correction, with an adjusted p below 0.01 applied as the threshold. What TCRdb holds here is the immuneACCESS table cut down to in-frame rearrangements. Part of the clones is not present; checked against another copy, under half of the missing clones reflect an unresolved V gene, and the others are unexplained. V and J calls and clone size are given by that table; D and trimming were obtained from the DNA. Here the sample has 80,000 to 100,000 clones; 82% occur a single time. The ten largest clones represent 8% to 9.5% of the sample.

A cohort of roughly 30 patients with locally advanced or metastatic urothelial carcinoma, treated at Memorial Sloan Kettering on a trial protocol, was included. Peripheral blood mononuclear cells were collected pretreatment and during treatment, with between 1 and 8 total time points per patient. The Qiagen DNeasy Blood extraction kit was used to purify genomic DNA from total PBMCs and tumor samples. PBMCs were collected pretreatment and during treatment and were isolated and stored as previously described. About this clone: Its antigen is currently not known. No much larger clone is present one base from it, and per-base qualities are unavailable.

The sample was PBMCs, taken around atezolizumab (anti-PD-L1) treatment. The TCR originated in a man between 65 and 79 years old with urothelial cancer. The rearrangement combines TRBV7-9 with TRBJ2-2; 8 of the junction bases match TRBD2. The CDR3 protein sequence reads: CASSRPGTSYTGELFF. Here is the DNA: TGTGCCAGCAGCCGTCCCGGGACTAGTTACACCGGGGAGCTGTTTTTT.